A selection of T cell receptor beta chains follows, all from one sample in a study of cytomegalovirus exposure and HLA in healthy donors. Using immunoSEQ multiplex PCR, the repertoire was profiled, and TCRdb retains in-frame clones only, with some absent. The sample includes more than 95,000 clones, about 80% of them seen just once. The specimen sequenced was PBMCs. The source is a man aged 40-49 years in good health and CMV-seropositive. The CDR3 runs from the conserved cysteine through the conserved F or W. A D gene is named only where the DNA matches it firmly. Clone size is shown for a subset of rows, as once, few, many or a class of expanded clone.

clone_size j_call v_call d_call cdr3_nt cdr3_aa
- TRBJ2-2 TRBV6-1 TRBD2 TGTGCCAGCAGTGGGGGACTAGCGGGAGTTACCGGGGAGCTGTTTTTT CASSGGLAGVTGELFF
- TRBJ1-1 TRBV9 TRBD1 TGTGCCAGCAGCGTAGATTCGGGACAGCGGAACACTGAAGCTTTCTTT CASSVDSGQRNTEAFF
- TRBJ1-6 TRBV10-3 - TGTGCCATCAGTGAAGGGGGAGACTATAATTCACCCCTCCACTTT CAISEGGDYNSPLHF
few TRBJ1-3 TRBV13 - TGTGCCAGCAGCTTGGGGCGTAGCTCTGGAAACACCATATATTTT CASSLGRSSGNTIYF
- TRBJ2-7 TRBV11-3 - TGTGCCAGCAGCTTAGATCTCGGGGGTGCAGGGCCGAACTTC CASSLDLGGAGPNF
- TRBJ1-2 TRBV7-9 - TGTGCCAGCAGCTTGATCATAGGTGCGGAAGGAGGCTACACCTTC CASSLIIGAEGGYTF
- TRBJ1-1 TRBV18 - TGTGCCAGCTCACCGGCGGGGAACACTGAAGCTTTCTTT CASSPAGNTEAFF
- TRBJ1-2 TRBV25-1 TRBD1 TGTGCCAGCAGCGGACCTCGACAGGGCGATGGCTACACCTTC CASSGPRQGDGYTF
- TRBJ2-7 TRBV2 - TGTGCCAGCAGTGACGACGGAGCATACGAGCAGTACTTC CASSDDGAYEQYF
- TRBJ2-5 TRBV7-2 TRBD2 TGTGCCAGCAGCTGGGGGACTAGCGGGAGCCAAGAGACCCAATACTTC CASSWGTSGSQETQYF
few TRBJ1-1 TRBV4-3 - TGCGCCAGCAGCCAAGATATGGGGGCGAACACTGAAGCTTTCTTT CASSQDMGANTEAFF
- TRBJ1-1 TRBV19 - TGTGCCAGTAGTATAGATCTAGTCACCGGCACTCTGAACACTGAAGCTTTCTTT CASSIDLVTGTLNTEAFF
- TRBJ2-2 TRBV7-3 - TGTGCCAGCAGCTCAGCATTGGGGGGGCCGCACACCGGGGAGCTGTTTTTT CASSSALGGPHTGELFF
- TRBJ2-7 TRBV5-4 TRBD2 TGTGCCAGCAGCTTATATAGCGGGGGAAGAGTGGGCGAGCAGTACTTC CASSLYSGGRVGEQYF
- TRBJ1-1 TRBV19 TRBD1 TGTGCCAGTAGTCCCCTCGAAGGGGGCTACACTGAAGCTTTCTTT CASSPLEGGYTEAFF
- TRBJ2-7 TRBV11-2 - TGTGCCAGCAGCCCCTACTCCTACGAGCAGTACTTC CASSPYSYEQYF
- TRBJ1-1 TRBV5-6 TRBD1 TGTGCCAGCAGCTCGCCGAGACAGGGTCAAACTGAAGCTTTTTTT CASSSPRQGQTEAFF
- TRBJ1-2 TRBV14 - TGTGCCAGCAGCCAAGCCCAGAACCTCTATGGCTACACCTTC CASSQAQNLYGYTF
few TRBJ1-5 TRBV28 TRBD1 TGTGCCAGCAGTCCCGACAGGGGCCCCTCCAATCAGCCCCAGCATTTT CASSPDRGPSNQPQHF
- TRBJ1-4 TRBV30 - TGTGCCTGGGGACAGCGTGGGGAAAAACTGTTTTTT CAWGQRGEKLFF
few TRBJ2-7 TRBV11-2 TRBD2 TGTGCCAGCAGCTTGACCTTAGGCGGGAGGGCCTACGAGCAGTACTTC CASSLTLGGRAYEQYF
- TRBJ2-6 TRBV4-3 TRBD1 TGCGCCAGCAGCCAAGATCTAAGGGGGCTCGGGGCCAACGTCCTGACTTTC CASSQDLRGLGANVLTF
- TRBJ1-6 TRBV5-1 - TGCGCCAGCAGCTTGTCGGCGGACATTAGCTCCTATAATTCACCCCTCCACTTT CASSLSADISSYNSPLHF
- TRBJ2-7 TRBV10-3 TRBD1 TGTGCCATCAGTGAGACAGGGGGTTCCTACGAGCAGTACTTC CAISETGGSYEQYF
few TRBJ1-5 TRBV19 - TGTGCCAGTAGTATTATGGCAGGGGTCAATCAGCCCCAGCATTTT CASSIMAGVNQPQHF
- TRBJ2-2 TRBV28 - TGTGCCACCCTTTCGGACTTTGGCACCGGGGAGCTGTTTTTT CATLSDFGTGELFF
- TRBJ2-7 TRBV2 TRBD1 TGTGCCAGCAGTCAGACTGGACAGGTCGGTACCTACGAGCAGTACTTC CASSQTGQVGTYEQYF
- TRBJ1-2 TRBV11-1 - TGTGCCAGCAGCTTAAGTAGTGTAGCTAACTATGGCTACACCTTC CASSLSSVANYGYTF
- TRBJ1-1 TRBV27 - TGTGCCAGCAGTCCATATCCCCCCGGCAGGGGAAGGCTGAGCACTGAAGCTTTCTTT CASSPYPPGRGRLSTEAFF
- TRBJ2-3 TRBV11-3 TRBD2 TGTGCCAGCAGCTCCCCCCTAGCGGGGTCTGCAGATACGCAGTATTTT CASSSPLAGSADTQYF
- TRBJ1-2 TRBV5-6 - TGTGCCAGCAGCTTTCAGGTGACCTATGGCTACACCTTC CASSFQVTYGYTF
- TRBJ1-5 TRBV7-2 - TGTGCCAGCAGCTCGGGAACCATCAATCAGCCCCAGCATTTT CASSSGTINQPQHF
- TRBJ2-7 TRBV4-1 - TGCGCCAGCAGCCAAGAAAAGAGTCGGGGAACCTACGAGCAGTACTTC CASSQEKSRGTYEQYF
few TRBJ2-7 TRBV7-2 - TGTGCCAGCAGCCTTAGGACCCGGACTTACGAGCAGTACTTC CASSLRTRTYEQYF